These 15 T cell receptor beta chains were all obtained from the same sample, sequenced in a study of blood T cell repertoires in COVID-19. The table came from immunoSEQ multiplex PCR; TCRdb's copy has only in-frame clones and leaves some out. Of roughly 68,000 clones listed, around 90% are singletons. Sample: peripheral blood. These receptor sequences come from a man between 40 and 49 years old with COVID-19, enrolled during active disease.

The V gene is TRBV10-3, the J gene TRBJ2-7, with TRBD1 as a possible D gene (5 bases). This CDR3 contains 12 residues. V shed 3 bases and J shed 3 bases, with 6 bases lying between them. Germline CDR1 reads ENHRY; CDR2 reads SYGVKD. CDR3 sequence reads: CAISDQGYEQYF. CDR3 nucleotide sequence: TGTGCCATCAGTGATCAGGGCTACGAGCAGTACTTC.

The genes are TRBV20-1 and TRBJ1-1; 7 positions match TRBD1. CDR1 and CDR2 from the germline V gene are DFQATT and SNEGSKA (reference sequence). The CDR3 has 11 residues. CDR3 region: CGIGQAVGAFF. The CDR3 DNA reads TGCGGGATCGGACAGGCGGTGGGGGCTTTCTTT.

The V gene is TRBV10-2, the J gene TRBJ2-2; D remains ambiguous. The CDR3 has 15 amino acids. V lost 3 bases and J 0 bases, leaving 8 bases between the germline ends. Germline-derived CDR1 and CDR2 are WSHSY and SAAADI. The CDR3 here is CASSDSRTNTGELFF. CDR3 bases: TGCGCCAGCAGTGACTCCCGTACGAACACCGGGGAGCTGTTTTTT.

The rearrangement joins TRBV2 to TRBJ1-4; no firm D call. The V end lost 8 bases, the J end lost 2 bases, and 15 bases lay between the germline ends. The CDR3 is 15 amino acids. Germline CDR1 SNHLY, CDR2 FYNNEI. The CDR3 sequence: CASQKGGGTNEKLFF. CDR3 DNA: TGTGCCAGCCAAAAGGGTGGCGGGACTAATGAAAAACTGTTTTTT.

This sequence joins TRBV7-9 and TRBJ2-1; the match to TRBD1 covers 8 bases. The CDR3 is made up of 15 amino acids. Looked up from germline, CDR1 is SEHNR and CDR2 is FQNEAQ (reference sequence). After removal of 5 bases from V and 8 bases from J, the junction contained 11 bases not matched to a gene. Here the CDR3 reads CASSPTGGGFDEQFF. CDR3 sequence (DNA): TGTGCCAGCAGCCCTACAGGGGGTGGGTTCGATGAGCAGTTCTTC.

The chain combines TRBV6-5 with TRBJ1-2; possibly TRBD1 for D (5 bases). The CDR3 totals 14 residues. Germline values: CDR1 MNHEY, CDR2 SVGAGI. V gave up 0 bases and J gave up 5 bases, with 10 bases separating them. CDR3 residues: CASSYSTEDYGYTF. DNA of the CDR3: TGTGCCAGCAGTTACTCGACAGAAGATTATGGCTACACCTTC.

The chain joins TRBV6-5 to TRBJ1-1; TRBD1 agrees at 7 bases. Trimming cost V 6 bases and J 4 bases; bases outside gene matches: 11. This CDR3 is built from 15 residues. The germline gives CDR1 MNHEY, CDR2 SVGAGI. Here the CDR3 DNA reads TGTGCCAGCAGAGGGGCTTGGACAGGTGTCACTGAAGCTTTCTTT. This sequence encodes CASRGAWTGVTEAFF.

The V gene is TRBV5-1, the J gene TRBJ1-2; 10 bases map to TRBD1. V trimming: 0 bases; J trimming: 5 bases; junction bases outside the gene matches: 10. CDR1 is SGHRS, CDR2 YFSETQ, per germline. The CDR3 sequence is 17 residues long. For the CDR3, the DNA is TGCGCCAGCAGCTTGGGGGGCCCCGGGACAGGGGAATATGGCTACACCTTC. Translation: CASSLGGPGTGEYGYTF.

The rearrangement uses TRBV27 and TRBJ1-5; 8 bases line up with TRBD1. This CDR3 contains 14 residues. Germline assignment: CDR1 MNHEY and CDR2 SMNVEV (reference sequence). J was trimmed by 4 bases and V by 5 bases; bases with no gene match: 4. The CDR3 DNA reads as TGTGCCAGCAGTCCGAACAGGGGGAATCAGCCCCAGCATTTT. Protein sequence: CASSPNRGNQPQHF.

This clone appeared a few times. The rearrangement joins TRBV27 to TRBJ1-1; 8 bases map to TRBD1. The trim removed 4 bases at V and 12 bases at J, leaving 7 bases unmatched. Germline values: CDR1 MNHEY, CDR2 SMNVEV (reference sequence). CDR3 length: 12 residues. This chain's CDR3 is CASSSNRDRTFF. In nucleotides, the CDR3 is TGTGCCAGCAGTTCAAACCGGGACAGGACTTTCTTT.

The rearrangement links TRBV19 to TRBJ1-1, with D uncertain. CDR3 length equals 13 residues. Germline lookup yields CDR1 LNHDA and CDR2 SQIVND (reference sequence). The V end lost 3 bases, the J end lost 13 bases, and 18 bases lay between the germline ends. In nucleotides, the CDR3 is TGTGCCAGTAGTATGAGGTCCTCCCAAGGTGGTTTCTTT. Amino acid sequence: CASSMRSSQGGFF.

The chain has TRBV10-1 and TRBJ2-7; D gene uncertain. The germline CDR1 and CDR2 sequences are WNHNN and SYGVQD (reference sequence). CDR3 length: 12 residues. V was trimmed by 5 bases and J by 0 bases, leaving 5 bases between them. This CDR3 is CASSRSSYEQYF. CDR3 sequence (DNA): TGCGCCAGCAGTAGGAGCTCCTACGAGCAGTACTTC.

The J gene is TRBJ1-1, the V gene TRBV6-5; no reliable D call. CDR1 MNHEY and CDR2 SVGAGI come from the germline V gene. The CDR3 extends over 13 amino acids. Trimming shortened V by 10 bases and J by 5 bases, and 17 bases separated the two germline ends. CDR3 DNA sequence: TGTGCCATTTCAGCGGATGAGAGGACTGAAGCTTTCTTT. Amino acid sequence: CAISADERTEAFF.

The chain uses TRBV30 and TRBJ1-5; 9 bases are shared with TRBD1. With 0 bases clipped from V and 4 bases from J, the junction kept 4 bases outside the gene matches. CDR3 size: 15 residues. Per the germline V gene, CDR1 is GTSNPN and CDR2 is SVGIG (reference sequence). CDR3 amino acids: CAWSVGQGENQPQHF. CDR3 nucleotides: TGTGCCTGGAGTGTGGGACAGGGAGAAAATCAGCCCCAGCATTTT.

This clone has a single count. The V gene is TRBV6-4, the J gene TRBJ1-6; 7 bases are shared with TRBD1. V lost 2 bases, J lost 4 bases, and 11 bases stayed unmatched. There are 18 residues in the CDR3. CDR1 and CDR2 (germline): MRHNA, SNTAGT. CDR3: CASSDTAFGTAYNSPLHF. In nucleotides, the CDR3 is TGTGCCAGCAGTGACACTGCCTTCGGGACAGCTTATAATTCACCCCTCCACTTT.